Included here is one T cell receptor (beta chain) sequence, with context. What it recognizes is unknown. The data were obtained in a study of cytotoxic CD8 clonotypes in ibrutinib-treated CLL. General study points: Sampling times differed between sustained-remission and progressing patients.

Using immunoSEQ multiplex PCR, the repertoire was profiled, and TCRdb retains in-frame clones only, with some absent. Of hundreds of thousands of clones listed, roughly two thirds are singletons. This sample comprised PBMCs, obtained after 36 months of ibrutinib treatment. This clonotype originated in a human donor with chronic lymphocytic leukemia.

CDR3 sequence (DNA): TGCAGCGCCCGCTGGACTAGCAACACTGCTGATACGCAGTATTTT. This codes for CSARWTSNTADTQYF. The J gene is TRBJ2-3, the V gene TRBV29-1; TRBD2 agrees at 8 bases. The junction had 15 bases not matched to a gene; V was cut back by 7 bases and J by 6 bases. CDR3 length equals 15 residues. Germline lookup yields CDR1 SQVTM and CDR2 ANQGSEA.